Following are 31 T cell receptor beta chains from one sample sequenced in a study of blood T cell repertoires in COVID-19. Profiling relied on immunoSEQ multiplex PCR, and the TCRdb table lists in-frame clones only, not all of them. The sample shows hundreds of thousands of clones, 70% to 90% of them seen only once. Sequencing used peripheral blood. These receptors were taken from a human donor in a cohort sampled during active COVID-19.

V is TRBV3-1 (or the pseudogene TRBV3-2) and J is TRBJ2-3; D is undetermined. With 4 bases removed from V and 4 bases from J, the gap between germline ends came to 12 bases. The CDR3 covers 14 residues. Germline lookup yields CDR1 LGHDT and CDR2 YNNKEL (reference sequence). This chain's CDR3 is CASSRDLAADTQYF. The CDR3, as DNA: TGTGCCAGCAGCCGAGACCTTGCGGCAGATACGCAGTATTTT.

CDR3 sequence reads: CASSVGGRGAYNEQFF. In DNA, the CDR3 is TGTGCCAGCAGCGTAGGTGGGCGGGGGGCCTACAATGAGCAGTTCTTC. The chain carries TRBV9 and TRBJ2-1; TRBD2 agrees at 8 bases. The germline V gene has CDR1 SGDLS and CDR2 YYNGEE. This CDR3 spans 16 amino acids. V was clipped by 0 bases and J by 2 bases; unmatched bases: 4. Supplemented by reference TRBV9 and TRBJ2-1, the full variable domain reads DSGVTQTPKHLITATGQRVTLRCSPRSGDLSVYWYQQSLDQGLQFLIQYYNGEERAKGNILERFSAQQFPDLHSELNLSSLELGDSALYFCASSVGGRGAYNEQFFGPGTRLTVL.

The rearrangement joins TRBV10-3 to TRBJ2-3; 12 bases match TRBD2. The length of the CDR3 is 18 residues. V was pared by 2 bases and J by 0 bases, with 6 bases of the junction left unmatched. Germline CDR1 and CDR2: ENHRY and SYGVKD. CDR3 residues: CAISEGLAGKSSTDTQYF. CDR3 coding DNA: TGTGCCATCAGTGAGGGACTAGCGGGAAAGTCTAGCACAGATACGCAGTATTTT.

This chain connects TRBV15 to TRBJ2-7; 7 bases fit TRBD1. The CDR3 length is 16 residues. CDR1 is LNHNV and CDR2 is YYDKDF in the germline V gene (reference sequence). Trimming cost V 4 bases and J 2 bases; bases outside gene matches: 11. The CDR3 loop is CATSKIPGQQTYEQYF. CDR3 DNA: TGTGCCACCAGCAAAATCCCGGGACAGCAAACCTACGAGCAGTACTTC.

The V gene is TRBV7-9, the J gene TRBJ2-3; tentatively, D is TRBD2 (5 bases). In germline, CDR1 is SEHNR, CDR2 FQNEAQ (reference sequence). Between the trimmed V and J ends, which lost 8 bases and 5 bases, there was a span of 8 bases. CDR3 length: 11 residues. CDR3: CASQEGDTQYF. As DNA, the CDR3 is TGTGCCAGCCAAGAGGGAGATACGCAGTATTTT.

The chain has TRBV30 and TRBJ2-7; 8 bases map to TRBD1. CDR1 is GTSNPN, CDR2 SVGIG, per germline (reference sequence). CDR3 length equals 16 residues. The V segment lost 3 bases and the J segment 3 bases; nucleotides outside the gene matches: 13. As DNA, the CDR3 is TGTGCCTGGAGAGTAAGGGGGACAGGAGAGGTCTACGAGCAGTACTTC. Protein product: CAWRVRGTGEVYEQYF. The full variable domain, completed using reference TRBV30 and TRBJ2-7, is SQTIHQWPATLVQPVGSPLSLECTVEGTSNPNLYWYRQAAGRGLQLLFYSVGIGQISSEVPQNLSASRPQDRQFILSSKKLLLSDSGFYLCAWRVRGTGEVYEQYFGPGTRLTVT.

Worth noting for this clone: Within the sample, other DNA sequences also encode this same CDR3. The J gene is TRBJ2-3, the V gene TRBV3-1 (or the pseudogene TRBV3-2); TRBD2 aligns across 9 bases. CDR1 LGHDT and CDR2 YNNKEL come from the germline V gene (reference sequence). The J segment lost 1 base and the V segment lost 1 base, leaving 3 bases of the junction unmatched. This CDR3 has 16 residues. This CDR3 is CASSQGLAGGTDTQYF. The CDR3 DNA sequence: TGTGCCAGCAGCCAAGGGTTAGCGGGGGGCACAGATACGCAGTATTTT.

This rearrangement joins TRBV15 to TRBJ1-6; D gene ambiguous. Germline-derived CDR1 and CDR2 are LNHNV and YYDKDF (reference sequence). Trimming took off 1 base at V and 9 bases at J, with 16 bases between the two ends. This CDR3 is 16 amino acids long. In DNA form, the CDR3 reads TGTGCCACCAGCAGAGGCCGCCGGGGTAGGTTTTCACCCCTCCACTTT. Protein sequence: CATSRGRRGRFSPLHF.

The chain links TRBV24-1 to TRBJ2-1, with D hard to call. Trimming took off 3 bases at V and 2 bases at J, with 7 bases between the two ends. In germline, CDR1 is KGHDR, CDR2 SFDVKD. The CDR3 length is 14 residues. This chain's CDR3 is CATSDITAYNEQFF. In DNA, the CDR3 is TGTGCCACCAGTGATATTACTGCCTACAATGAGCAGTTCTTC.

This chain links TRBV19 with TRBJ1-5; no clear D gene. Between the trimmed V and J ends, which lost 7 bases and 0 bases, there was a span of 13 bases. The CDR3 consists of 15 residues. Germline lookup yields CDR1 LNHDA and CDR2 SQIVND (reference sequence). The CDR3 sequence is CASNPRGLSNQPQHF. CDR3 coding DNA: TGTGCCAGTAATCCCCGGGGTCTTAGCAATCAGCCCCAGCATTTT.

The chain has TRBV29-1 and TRBJ1-1; unclear D gene. The ends were cut back, 4 bases at V and 0 bases at J, with 12 bases in the middle. Germline CDR1 and CDR2: SQVTM and ANQGSEA. The CDR3 consists of 14 residues. The CDR3 DNA reads as TGCAGCGTTGGCCCGGTTCTGATGAACACTGAAGCTTTCTTT. Amino acid sequence: CSVGPVLMNTEAFF.

The rearrangement links TRBV19 to TRBJ2-3; 11 bases agree with TRBD2. The CDR3 is 16 amino acids. J lost 0 bases, V lost 6 bases, and 5 bases had no gene match. The V gene's germline CDR1 is LNHDA and CDR2 SQIVND (reference sequence). The CDR3 DNA reads TGTGCCAGTAGCGCTAGCGGGGGGCGGAGCACAGATACGCAGTATTTT. This encodes CASSASGGRSTDTQYF.

V usage is TRBV19 and J usage is TRBJ1-1; no clear D. Germline CDR1 is LNHDA and CDR2 is SQIVND (reference sequence). The CDR3 is 13 residues long. The V end was cut by 6 bases, the J end by 1 base, with 9 bases between. CDR3 DNA sequence: TGTGCCAGTAGGCGCGTGCAGAACACTGAAGCTTTCTTT. This gives the protein CASRRVQNTEAFF.

The chain is built from TRBV7-8 and TRBJ1-4; 11 bases are a match to TRBD1. Unmatched junction bases numbered 9, after V lost 5 bases and J lost 10 bases. The CDR3 sequence is 15 residues long. The germline CDR1 and CDR2 sequences are SGHVS and FQNEAQ. The CDR3 bases are TGTGCCAGCAGCCCCTCCGGGACAGGGGGTGGAAAACTGTTTTTT. Its protein product is CASSPSGTGGGKLFF. Supplemented by reference TRBV7-8 and TRBJ1-4, the full variable domain reads GAGVSQSPRYKVAKRGQDVALRCDPISGHVSLFWYQQALGQGPEFLTYFQNEAQLDKSGLPSDRFFAERPEGSVSTLKIQRTQQEDSAVYLCASSPSGTGGGKLFFGSGTQLSVL.

The V and J genes are TRBV4-1 and TRBJ2-1; TRBD2 agrees at 8 bases. J lost 5 bases, V lost 4 bases, and 7 bases had no gene match. The germline V gene has CDR1 MGHRA and CDR2 YSYEKL. CDR3 length equals 15 residues. The CDR3 DNA reads TGCGCCAGCAGCCGGGGACTAGGGGTGAACAATGAGCAGTTCTTC. Amino acid sequence: CASSRGLGVNNEQFF.

The chain combines TRBV2 with TRBJ2-1, with TRBD2 as a possible D gene (5 bases). V dropped 3 bases and J dropped 13 bases, with 10 bases sitting between them. The germline CDR1 and CDR2 sequences are SNHLY and FYNNEI. This CDR3 comprises 11 residues. The CDR3 protein is CASSEGVAQFF. CDR3 nucleotides: TGTGCCAGCAGTGAGGGAGTCGCCCAGTTCTTC.

The chain employs TRBV30 and TRBJ1-3; D call uncertain. Germline values: CDR1 GTSNPN, CDR2 SVGIG (reference sequence). This CDR3 contains 15 residues. V shed 0 bases and J shed 2 bases, with 11 bases lying between them. CDR3 DNA sequence: TGTGCCTGGAGTGTACTTAGCGGCCCTGGAAACACCATATATTTT. The encoded protein is CAWSVLSGPGNTIYF.

The V gene is TRBV28, the J gene TRBJ1-5, with D possibly being TRBD1 (5 bases). Deletions cut 6 bases from V and 2 bases from J, with 20 bases between. The CDR3 covers 17 residues. The germline V gene encodes CDR1 MDHEN and CDR2 SYDVKM. The CDR3: CASRPGGKASGNQPQHF. The CDR3 region has the DNA TGTGCCAGCAGACCGGGGGGGAAGGCGTCGGGCAATCAGCCCCAGCATTTT.

There are a few counts of this clone. The chain links TRBV3-1 (or the pseudogene TRBV3-2) to TRBJ2-5, with D perhaps TRBD1 (5 bases). This CDR3 comprises 14 residues. Trimming removed 3 bases at V and 5 bases at J, with 13 bases between. Per the germline V gene, CDR1 is LGHDT and CDR2 is YNNKEL (reference sequence). The CDR3 reads CASSQGGRAETQYF. CDR3 bases: TGTGCCAGCAGCCAGGGTGGCAGGGCGGAGACCCAGTACTTC.

This chain connects TRBV25-1 to TRBJ2-3, with TRBD1 matching over 9 bases. Germline CDR1 MGHDK, CDR2 SYGVNS. The trim removed 3 bases at V and 4 bases at J, leaving 8 bases unmatched. This CDR3 spans 16 amino acids. The CDR3 sequence: CASSDWTGVSADTQYF. CDR3 bases: TGTGCCAGCAGTGATTGGACAGGGGTCAGTGCAGATACGCAGTATTTT.

This clone was seen a few times. The chain carries TRBV25-1 and TRBJ1-2; D is perhaps TRBD1 (5 bases). The germline V gene encodes CDR1 MGHDK and CDR2 SYGVNS. The CDR3 extends over 14 amino acids. Trimming shortened V by 1 base and J by 4 bases, and 10 bases separated the two germline ends. CDR3 in DNA: TGTGCCAGCAGTGAATTGTCAGGGTCCTATGGCTACACCTTC. Residues: CASSELSGSYGYTF.

V is TRBV19 and J is TRBJ2-7; D uncertain. Germline V CDR1 and CDR2: LNHDA, SQIVND (reference sequence). This CDR3 has 14 residues. The V gene lost 4 bases and the J gene lost 0 bases, with 10 bases spanning the gap. CDR3 DNA sequence: TGTGCCAGTAGTAGTGGTCCGAGCTCCTACGAGCAGTACTTC. Translated: CASSSGPSSYEQYF.

V is TRBV6-5 and J is TRBJ2-3, with TRBD2 as a possible D gene (6 bases). This CDR3 comprises 14 residues. From germline, CDR1 is MNHEY and CDR2 SVGAGI. Trimming removed 5 bases from V and 5 bases from J, with 14 bases in between. The CDR3, as DNA: TGTGCCAGCAGTCAATCCGCTAGCGTAGATACGCAGTATTTT. Translating gives CASSQSASVDTQYF.

The chain recombines TRBV27 with TRBJ2-3, with D possibly being TRBD2 (6 bases). The CDR3 consists of 16 residues. V was clipped by 4 bases and J by 0 bases, with 14 bases between them. Per the germline V gene, CDR1 is MNHEY and CDR2 is SMNVEV (reference sequence). CDR3: CASSSPVGTSTDTQYF. The CDR3 nucleotides read TGTGCCAGCAGTTCGCCGGTTGGGACTAGCACAGATACGCAGTATTTT.

The chain uses TRBV15 and TRBJ1-6; D is undetermined. CDR1 and CDR2 from the germline V gene are LNHNV and YYDKDF (reference sequence). This CDR3 is 13 amino acids long. V was clipped by 5 bases and J by 7 bases, with 9 bases between them. CDR3 bases: TGTGCCACCAGCCTACGAGTGAATTCACCCCTCCACTTT. Its protein is CATSLRVNSPLHF.

CDR3 amino acids: CASSVAGTRHEQFF. The CDR3 bases are TGTGCCAGCAGCGTGGCCGGGACTAGGCACGAGCAGTTCTTC. This rearrangement joins TRBV9 to TRBJ2-1; 8 bases fit TRBD2. The CDR3 loop spans 14 amino acids. J lost 10 bases, V lost 2 bases, and 8 bases had no gene match. From germline, CDR1 is SGDLS and CDR2 YYNGEE.

The V gene is TRBV10-2, the J gene TRBJ2-5; D is possibly TRBD2 (6 bases). The germline V gene has CDR1 WSHSY and CDR2 SAAADI. V lost 2 bases and J lost 5, with 21 bases in between. The CDR3 length is 17 residues. This CDR3 is CASSELGDPQGGETQYF. CDR3 nucleotide sequence: TGCGCCAGCAGTGAGCTAGGGGACCCCCAAGGAGGGGAGACCCAGTACTTC.

This chain connects TRBV29-1 to TRBJ1-2; D is perhaps TRBD1 (5 bases). The CDR3 length is 14 residues. The germline gives CDR1 SQVTM, CDR2 ANQGSEA. V was shortened by 6 bases and J by 3 bases, with 17 bases between the two germline ends. CDR3 DNA: TGCAGCGTATCGAGACCAGGGTTCGACTATGGCTACACCTTC. Translation gives CSVSRPGFDYGYTF.

This clone was recorded many times. The V and J genes are TRBV18 and TRBJ2-1; 7 nucleotides match TRBD2. With 6 bases clipped from V and 1 base from J, the junction kept 6 bases outside the gene matches. There are 15 residues in the CDR3. Germline loops: CDR1 KGHSH, CDR2 LQKENI. The DNA of the CDR3 is TGTGCCAGCTCGTACGCGGGGGAATCCTACAATGAGCAGTTCTTC. As protein: CASSYAGESYNEQFF.

V is TRBV7-2 and J is TRBJ1-1, with D tentatively TRBD1 (5 bases). This CDR3 has 15 residues. V was trimmed by 5 bases and J by 0 bases, leaving 13 bases between them. Germline-derived CDR1 and CDR2 are SGHTA and FQGNSA. Written as DNA, the CDR3 is TGTGCCAGCAGCCACCCACAGGAGCTGAACACTGAAGCTTTCTTT. It specifies CASSHPQELNTEAFF.

This clone was seen once. The V gene is TRBV30, the J gene TRBJ1-2, with TRBD1 identical over 11 bases. The CDR3 is 15 residues long. The V gene end was trimmed by 2 bases and the J gene end by 4 bases; junction bases not matched to a gene: 6. Germline CDR1 reads GTSNPN; CDR2 reads SVGIG (reference sequence). CDR3 amino acids: CAWSRGTGGGYGYTF. CDR3 in DNA: TGTGCCTGGAGTCGTGGGACAGGGGGTGGCTATGGCTACACCTTC. Full variable domain (missing parts from reference TRBV30 and TRBJ1-2): SQTIHQWPATLVQPVGSPLSLECTVEGTSNPNLYWYRQAAGRGLQLLFYSVGIGQISSEVPQNLSASRPQDRQFILSSKKLLLSDSGFYLCAWSRGTGGGYGYTFGSGTRLTVV.